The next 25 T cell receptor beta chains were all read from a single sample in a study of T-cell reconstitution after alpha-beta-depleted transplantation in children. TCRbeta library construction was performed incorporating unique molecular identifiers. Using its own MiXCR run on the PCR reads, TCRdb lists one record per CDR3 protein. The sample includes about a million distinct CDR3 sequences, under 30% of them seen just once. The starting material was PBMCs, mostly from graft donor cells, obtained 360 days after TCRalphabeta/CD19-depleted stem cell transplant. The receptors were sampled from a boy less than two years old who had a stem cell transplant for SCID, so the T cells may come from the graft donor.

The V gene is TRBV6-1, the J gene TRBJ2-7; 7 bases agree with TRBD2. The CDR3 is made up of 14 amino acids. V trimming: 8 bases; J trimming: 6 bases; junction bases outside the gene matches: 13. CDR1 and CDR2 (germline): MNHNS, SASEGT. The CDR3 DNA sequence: TGTGCCAGCCGAGTAGTGTCTTGGGAGGGCGAGCAGTACTTC. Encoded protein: CASRVVSWEGEQYF.

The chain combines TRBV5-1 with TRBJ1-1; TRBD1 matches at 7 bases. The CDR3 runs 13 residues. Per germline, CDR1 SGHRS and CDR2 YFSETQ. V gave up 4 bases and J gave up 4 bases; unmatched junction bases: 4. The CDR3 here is CASSPTGPTEAFF. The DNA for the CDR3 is TGCGCCAGCAGCCCGACAGGGCCCACTGAAGCTTTCTTT.

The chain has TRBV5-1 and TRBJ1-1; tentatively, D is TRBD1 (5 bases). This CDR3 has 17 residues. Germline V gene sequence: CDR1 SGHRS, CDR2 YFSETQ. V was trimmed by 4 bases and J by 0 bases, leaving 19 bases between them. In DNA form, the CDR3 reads TGCGCCAGCAGCGCACGCGGGGGACCAAAGCTGAACACTGAAGCTTTCTTT. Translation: CASSARGGPKLNTEAFF.

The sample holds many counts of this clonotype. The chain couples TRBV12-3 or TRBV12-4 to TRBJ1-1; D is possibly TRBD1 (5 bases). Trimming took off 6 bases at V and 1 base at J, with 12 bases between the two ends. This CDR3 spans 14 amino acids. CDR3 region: CASSLNRGNTEAFF. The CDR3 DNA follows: TGTGCCAGCAGCTTGAATAGGGGGAACACTGAAGCTTTCTTT.

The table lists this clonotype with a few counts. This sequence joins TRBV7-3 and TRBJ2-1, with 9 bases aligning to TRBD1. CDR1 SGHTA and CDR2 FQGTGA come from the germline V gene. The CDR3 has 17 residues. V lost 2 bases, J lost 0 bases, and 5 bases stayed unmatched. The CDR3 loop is CASSLGTGKSSYNEQFF. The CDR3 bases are TGTGCCAGCAGCTTAGGGACAGGGAAGAGCTCCTACAATGAGCAGTTCTTC. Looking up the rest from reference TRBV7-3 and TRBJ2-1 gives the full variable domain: GAGVSQTPSNKVTEKGKYVELRCDPISGHTALYWYRQSLGQGPEFLIYFQGTGAADDSGLPNDRFFAVRPEGSVSTLKIQRTERGDSAVYLCASSLGTGKSSYNEQFFGPGTRLTVL.

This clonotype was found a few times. CDR3 sequence reads: CATTPLGEYEQYF. CDR3 DNA: TGTGCCACCACCCCATTGGGAGAATACGAGCAGTACTTC. J is TRBJ2-7 and V is TRBV24-1; D is perhaps TRBD2 (5 bases). Deletions cut 8 bases from V and 4 bases from J, with 14 bases between. This CDR3 comprises 13 residues. CDR1 and CDR2 from the germline V gene are KGHDR and SFDVKD.

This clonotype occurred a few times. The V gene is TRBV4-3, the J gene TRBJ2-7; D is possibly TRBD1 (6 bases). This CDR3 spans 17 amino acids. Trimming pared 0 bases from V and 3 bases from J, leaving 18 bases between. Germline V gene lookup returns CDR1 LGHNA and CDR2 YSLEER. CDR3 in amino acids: CASSQDIPIRGHYEQYF. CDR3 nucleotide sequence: TGCGCCAGCAGCCAAGACATCCCTATCCGGGGACACTACGAGCAGTACTTC.

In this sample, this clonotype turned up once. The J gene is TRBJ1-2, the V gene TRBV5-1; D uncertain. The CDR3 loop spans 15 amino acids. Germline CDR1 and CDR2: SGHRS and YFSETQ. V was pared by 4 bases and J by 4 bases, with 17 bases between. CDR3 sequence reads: CASSPEGRRSYGYTF. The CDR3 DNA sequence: TGCGCCAGCAGCCCCGAAGGGCGGAGATCCTATGGCTACACCTTC.

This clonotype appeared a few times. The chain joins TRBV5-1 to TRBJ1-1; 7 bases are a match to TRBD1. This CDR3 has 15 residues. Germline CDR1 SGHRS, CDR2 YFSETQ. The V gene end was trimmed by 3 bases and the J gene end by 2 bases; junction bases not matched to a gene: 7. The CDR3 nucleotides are TGCGCCAGCAGCTGGGGGACAGCCGAAAACACTGAAGCTTTCTTT. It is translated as CASSWGTAENTEAFF.

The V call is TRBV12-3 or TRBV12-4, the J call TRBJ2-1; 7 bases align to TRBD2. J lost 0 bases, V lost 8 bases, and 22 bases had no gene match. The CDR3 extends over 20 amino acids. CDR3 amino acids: CASGSSGRGIRKSSYNEQFF. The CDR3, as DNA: TGTGCCAGCGGGTCCTCAGGGCGGGGGATAAGGAAGAGCTCCTACAATGAGCAGTTCTTC.

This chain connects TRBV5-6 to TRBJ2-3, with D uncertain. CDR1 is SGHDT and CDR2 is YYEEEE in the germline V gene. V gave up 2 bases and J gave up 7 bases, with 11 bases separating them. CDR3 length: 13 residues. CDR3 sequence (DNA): TGTGCCAGCAGCTTTGTTGTTGACTATACGCAGTATTTT. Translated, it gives CASSFVVDYTQYF.

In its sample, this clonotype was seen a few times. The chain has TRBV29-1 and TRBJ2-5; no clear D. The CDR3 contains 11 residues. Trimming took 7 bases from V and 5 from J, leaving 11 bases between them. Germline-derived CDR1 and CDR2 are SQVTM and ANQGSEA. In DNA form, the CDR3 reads TGCAGCGCCGGATCTAGGGAGACCCAGTACTTC. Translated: CSAGSRETQYF.

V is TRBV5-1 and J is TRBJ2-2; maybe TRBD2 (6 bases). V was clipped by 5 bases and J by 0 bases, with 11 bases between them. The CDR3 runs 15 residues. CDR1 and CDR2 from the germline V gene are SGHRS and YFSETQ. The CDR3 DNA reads TGCGCCAGCAGTAAGGGGACTGCGAACACCGGGGAGCTGTTTTTT. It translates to CASSKGTANTGELFF.

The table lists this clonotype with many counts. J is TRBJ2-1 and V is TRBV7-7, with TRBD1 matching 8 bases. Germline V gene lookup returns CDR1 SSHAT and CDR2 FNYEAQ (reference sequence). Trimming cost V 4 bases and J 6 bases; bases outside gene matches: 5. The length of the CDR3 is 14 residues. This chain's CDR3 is CASSSGQGLNEQFF. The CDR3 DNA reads TGTGCCAGCAGCTCCGGACAGGGCCTCAATGAGCAGTTCTTC. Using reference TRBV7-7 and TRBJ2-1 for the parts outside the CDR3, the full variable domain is GAGVSQSPRYKVTKRGQDVTLRCDPISSHATLYWYQQALGQGPEFLTYFNYEAQPDKSGLPSDRFSAERPEGSISTLTIQRTEQRDSAMYRCASSSGQGLNEQFFGPGTRLTVL.

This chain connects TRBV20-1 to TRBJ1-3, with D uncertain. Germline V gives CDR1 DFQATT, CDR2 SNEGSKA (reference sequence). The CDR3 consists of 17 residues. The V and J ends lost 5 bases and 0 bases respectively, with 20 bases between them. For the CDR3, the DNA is TGCAGTGCTGCTCCCTTTTGGTTCGGCGGCTCTGGAAACACCATATATTTT. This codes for CSAAPFWFGGSGNTIYF.

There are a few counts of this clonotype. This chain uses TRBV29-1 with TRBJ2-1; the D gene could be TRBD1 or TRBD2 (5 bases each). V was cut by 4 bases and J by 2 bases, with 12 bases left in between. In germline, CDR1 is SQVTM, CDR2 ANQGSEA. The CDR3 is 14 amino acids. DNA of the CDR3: TGCAGCGTTGTACCGGGGCTTACCTACAATGAGCAGTTCTTC. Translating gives CSVVPGLTYNEQFF.

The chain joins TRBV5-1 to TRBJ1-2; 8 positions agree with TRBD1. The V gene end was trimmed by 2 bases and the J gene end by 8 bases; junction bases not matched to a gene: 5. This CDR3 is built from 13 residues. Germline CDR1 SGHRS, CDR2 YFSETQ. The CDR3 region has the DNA TGCGCCAGCAGCTTCGACAGGGGCCTAGGCTACACCTTC. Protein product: CASSFDRGLGYTF.

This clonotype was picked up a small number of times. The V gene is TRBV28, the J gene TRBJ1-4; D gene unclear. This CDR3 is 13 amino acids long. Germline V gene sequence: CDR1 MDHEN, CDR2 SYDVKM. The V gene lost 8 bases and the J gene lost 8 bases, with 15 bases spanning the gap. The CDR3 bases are TGTGCCAGCTCTGTCGGGAGAGACGAAAAACTGTTTTTT. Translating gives CASSVGRDEKLFF.

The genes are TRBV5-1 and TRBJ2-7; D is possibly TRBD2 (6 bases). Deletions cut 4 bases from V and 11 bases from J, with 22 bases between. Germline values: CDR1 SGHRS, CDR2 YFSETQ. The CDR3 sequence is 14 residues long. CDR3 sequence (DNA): TGCGCCAGCAGCGCTGGGGGGAAGAATGCTTTGGAGTACTTC. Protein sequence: CASSAGGKNALEYF. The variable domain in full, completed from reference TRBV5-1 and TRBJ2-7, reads KAGVTQTPRYLIKTRGQQVTLSCSPISGHRSVSWYQQTPGQGLQFLFEYFSETQRNKGNFPGRFSGRQFSNSRSEMNVSTLELGDSALYLCASSAGGKNALEYFGPGTRLTVT.

The CDR3 DNA follows: TGCGCCAGCAGCCAAAAAGTCACCGGTCATCAGCCCCAGCATTTT. Amino acids: CASSQKVTGHQPQHF. The chain has TRBV4-1 and TRBJ1-5; D is unresolved. CDR1 MGHRA and CDR2 YSYEKL come from the germline V gene. The V end lost 2 bases, the J end lost 5 bases, and 13 bases lay between the germline ends. The CDR3 spans 15 residues.

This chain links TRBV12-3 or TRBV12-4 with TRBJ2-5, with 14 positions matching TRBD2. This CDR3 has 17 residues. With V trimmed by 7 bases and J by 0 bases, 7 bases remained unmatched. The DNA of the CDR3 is TGTGCCAGCACCCCCGGGACTAGCGGGGGTTACCAAGAGACCCAGTACTTC. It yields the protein CASTPGTSGGYQETQYF.

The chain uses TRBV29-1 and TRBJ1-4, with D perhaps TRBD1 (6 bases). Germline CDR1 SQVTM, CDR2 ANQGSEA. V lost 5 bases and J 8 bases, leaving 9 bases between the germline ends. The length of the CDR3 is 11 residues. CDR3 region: CSVPTGEKLFF. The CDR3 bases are TGCAGCGTTCCGACAGGAGAAAAACTGTTTTTT.

The CDR3 DNA is TGTGCCAGCAGTTTAAGGCGGCAGGGGGTTAACTATGGCTACACCTTC. This sequence encodes CASSLRRQGVNYGYTF. The chain recombines TRBV12-3 or TRBV12-4 with TRBJ1-2; 7 bases align to TRBD1. The trim removed 2 bases at V and 1 base at J, leaving 7 bases unmatched. The CDR3 has 16 amino acids.

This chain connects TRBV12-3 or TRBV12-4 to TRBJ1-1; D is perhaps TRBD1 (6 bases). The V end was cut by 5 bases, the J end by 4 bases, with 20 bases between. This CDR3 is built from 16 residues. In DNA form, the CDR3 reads TGTGCCAGCAGTGAGATCACCCTAGGACAGTCCACTGAAGCTTTCTTT. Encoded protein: CASSEITLGQSTEAFF.

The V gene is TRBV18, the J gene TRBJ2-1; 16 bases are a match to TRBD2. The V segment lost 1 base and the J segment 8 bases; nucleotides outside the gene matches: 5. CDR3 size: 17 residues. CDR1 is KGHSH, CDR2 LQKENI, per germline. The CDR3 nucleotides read TGTGCCAGCTCACCACGGGGGACTAGCGGGGGGGCTGATGAGCAGTTCTTC. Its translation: CASSPRGTSGGADEQFF.